Included here is one TCR beta chain sequence, with context. The entry originates in a study of CD8 T cells in Susac syndrome. The CDR3 sequence is 15 residues long. Germline CDR1 SGHTA, CDR2 FQGTGA. V shed 0 bases, J shed 2 bases, and the junction held 3 bases outside the gene matches. The authors reverse transcribed 0.5 to 1 ug RNA with random hexamers. The TCR beta CDR3 was amplified by immunoSEQ multiplex PCR across 54 Vbeta, 13 Jbeta. TCRdb re-derived calls from the immunoSEQ multiplex PCR reads in MiXCR, one entry per CDR3 protein. The table lists around 80,000 distinct CDR3 sequences, roughly 94% of them singletons.

The sample taken for sequencing was CD8+ T cells from PBMCs. This TCR was sampled from a human donor with Susac syndrome. The chain joins TRBV7-3 to TRBJ1-1; 7 nucleotides line up with TRBD1. The CDR3 protein is CASSLTGTDNTEAFF. For the CDR3, the DNA is TGTGCCAGCAGCTTAACCGGGACAGACAACACTGAAGCTTTCTTT.